This TCR beta chain was sequenced during a study of T cell clonotyping in hematopoietic cell transplantation. General study findings and limits: Recipient TCR diversity dropped after transplant; expanded clonotypes rose from day 30 to 180. At the given depth, recipient repertoires were over 95% de novo clonotypes.

This clone showed up just a few times. Antigen specificity is unknown. Sequenced by immunoSEQ multiplex PCR; TCRdb stores in-frame clones only, minus some. This sample yields around 15,000 clones, of which about two thirds are seen a single time; about 10% belongs to the top ten. The input for sequencing was PBMCs, taken 30 days after allogeneic stem cell transplant. The TCR originated in a male patient aged 50 to 59 who had an allogeneic stem cell transplant from an unrelated donor, so T cells may come from the graft donor. Some clones in this sample may be carry-over from other donors' samples.

As DNA, the CDR3 is TGTGCCAGCAGTAGGGACAGCCGTTTAGGGACCCTCCACTTT. It yields the protein CASSRDSRLGTLHF. The chain employs TRBV6-5 and TRBJ1-6; 7 bases match TRBD1. Germline V gives CDR1 MNHEY, CDR2 SVGAGI. V was pared by 5 bases and J by 14 bases, with 12 bases of the junction left unmatched. The length of the CDR3 is 14 residues.